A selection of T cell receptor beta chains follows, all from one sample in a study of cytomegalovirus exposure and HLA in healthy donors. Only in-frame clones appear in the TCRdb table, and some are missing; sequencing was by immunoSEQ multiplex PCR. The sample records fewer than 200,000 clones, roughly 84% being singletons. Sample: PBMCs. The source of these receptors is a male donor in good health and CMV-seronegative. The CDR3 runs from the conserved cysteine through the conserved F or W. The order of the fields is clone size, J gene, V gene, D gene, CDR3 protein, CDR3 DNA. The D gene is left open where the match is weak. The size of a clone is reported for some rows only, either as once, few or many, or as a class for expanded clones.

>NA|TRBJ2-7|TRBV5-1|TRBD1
CASSLDRDEQYF
TGCGCCAGCAGCTTAGACAGGGACGAGCAGTACTTC
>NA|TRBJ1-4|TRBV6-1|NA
CATRTAGNEKLFF
TGTGCCACTCGGACAGCAGGGAATGAAAAACTGTTTTTT
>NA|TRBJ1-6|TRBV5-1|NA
CASSLEGQTYNSPLHF
TGCGCCAGCAGCTTGGAAGGACAGACCTATAATTCACCCCTCCACTTT
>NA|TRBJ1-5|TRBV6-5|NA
CASSRYRGNQPQHF
TGTGCCAGCAGTCGCTACAGGGGCAATCAGCCCCAGCATTTT
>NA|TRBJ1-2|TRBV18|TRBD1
CASSTQGAGGYTF
TGTGCCAGCTCAACACAGGGGGCGGGCGGCTACACCTTC
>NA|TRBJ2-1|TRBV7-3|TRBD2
CASSLTRPGLAGDNEQFF
TGTGCCAGCAGCTTAACTCGCCCGGGACTAGCGGGTGACAATGAGCAGTTCTTC
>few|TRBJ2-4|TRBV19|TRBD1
CARGQGSRIIQYF
TGTGCCAGGGGACAGGGGAGTCGGATCATTCAGTACTTC
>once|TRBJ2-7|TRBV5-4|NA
CASTSGGYEQYF
TGTGCCAGCACCTCCGGGGGCTACGAGCAGTACTTC
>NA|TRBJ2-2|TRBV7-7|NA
CASSLGRVGTGELFF
TGTGCCAGCAGCTTAGGCAGGGTGGGCACCGGGGAGCTGTTTTTT
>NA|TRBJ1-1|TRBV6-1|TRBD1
CASSYGDRNTEAFF
TGTGCCAGCAGCTACGGGGACAGGAACACTGAAGCTTTCTTT
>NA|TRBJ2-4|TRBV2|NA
CASRPRTGGAKNIQYF
TGTGCCAGCAGACCCCGGACAGGAGGGGCCAAAAACATTCAGTACTTC
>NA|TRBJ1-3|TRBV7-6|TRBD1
CASSETGQRRNTIYF
TGTGCCAGCAGCGAGACAGGGCAGCGGAGAAACACCATATATTTT
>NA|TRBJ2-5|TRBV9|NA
CASSVPGQETQYF
TGTGCCAGCAGCGTACCGGGGCAAGAGACCCAGTACTTC
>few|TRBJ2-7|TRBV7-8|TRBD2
CASSLAVSGSYEQYF
TGTGCCAGCAGCTTAGCGGTTAGCGGGAGCTACGAGCAGTACTTC
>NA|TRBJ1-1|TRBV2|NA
CASTLTSAMNTEAFF
TGTGCCAGCACTCTGACTAGTGCCATGAACACTGAAGCTTTCTTT
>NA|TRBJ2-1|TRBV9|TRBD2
CASSVGVFEHGAGLANNEQFF
TGTGCCAGCAGCGTAGGTGTCTTTGAGCATGGGGCGGGACTAGCGAACAATGAGCAGTTCTTC
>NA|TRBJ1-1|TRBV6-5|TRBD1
CASRQGTEAFF
TGTGCCAGTAGACAGGGCACTGAAGCTTTCTTT
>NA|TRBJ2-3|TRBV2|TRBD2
CASSGGLATSTDTQYF
TGTGCCAGCAGTGGGGGACTAGCAACAAGCACAGATACGCAGTATTTT
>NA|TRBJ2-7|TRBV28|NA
CASSSIYEQYF
TGTGCCAGCAGTTCTATATACGAGCAGTACTTC
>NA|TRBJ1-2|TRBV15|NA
CATSGGEGGGAYTF
TGTGCCACCAGCGGCGGCGAGGGGGGAGGGGCCTACACCTTC
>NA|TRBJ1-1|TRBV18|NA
CASSLLDRSSEAFF
TGTGCCAGCTCCCTCCTTGACAGGTCTAGTGAAGCTTTCTTT
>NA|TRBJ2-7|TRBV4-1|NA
CASSQPGLSDEQYF
TGCGCCAGCAGCCAGCCAGGGCTCTCGGACGAGCAGTACTTC
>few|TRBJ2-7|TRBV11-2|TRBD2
CASSLGLGGRGVQQYF
TGTGCCAGCAGCTTAGGGCTAGGCGGGAGAGGTGTTCAGCAGTACTTC